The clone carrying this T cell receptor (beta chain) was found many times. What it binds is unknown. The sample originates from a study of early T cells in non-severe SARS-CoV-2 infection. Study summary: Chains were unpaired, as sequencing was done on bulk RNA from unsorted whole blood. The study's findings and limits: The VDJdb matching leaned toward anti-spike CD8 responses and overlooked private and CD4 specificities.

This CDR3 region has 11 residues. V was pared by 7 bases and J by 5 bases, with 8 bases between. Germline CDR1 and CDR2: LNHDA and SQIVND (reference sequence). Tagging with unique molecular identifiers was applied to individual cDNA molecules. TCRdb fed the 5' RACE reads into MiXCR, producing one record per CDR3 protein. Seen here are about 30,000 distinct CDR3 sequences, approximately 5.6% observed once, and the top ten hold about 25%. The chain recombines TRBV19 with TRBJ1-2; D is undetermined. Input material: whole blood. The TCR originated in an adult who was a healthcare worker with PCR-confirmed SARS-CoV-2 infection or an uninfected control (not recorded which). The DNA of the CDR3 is TGTGCCAGTACCAACTGGTATGGCTACACCTTC. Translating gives CASTNWYGYTF.